This T cell receptor (beta chain) was obtained from a study of T cell responses to AZD1222 COVID-19 vaccine. TCRdb's table, derived via immunoSEQ multiplex PCR, lists solely in-frame clones and lacks some. The sample has about 21,000 clones, less than 90% seen once; the top ten hold roughly 15%. The study pooled second doses at about 4 or about 12 weeks. In the case of this clone: Its target is not known.

Study observations and caveats: Two AZD1222 doses significantly raised spike-specific TCR breadth and depth over controls.

Between the trimmed V and J ends, which lost 1 base and 0 bases, there was a span of 19 bases. The CDR3 is 18 residues long. Germline CDR1 reads LGHNA; CDR2 reads YNFKEQ. The J gene is TRBJ2-7, the V gene TRBV4-2; TRBD2 is a possible D gene (5 bases). This specimen was peripheral blood, taken 28 days after the second AZD1222 dose. This clonotype was obtained from an adult who received the AZD1222 COVID-19 vaccine. DNA of the CDR3: TGTGCCAGCAGCCAAGCTTGGAGGACGGCAGGATACTCCTACGAGCAGTACTTC. This sequence encodes CASSQAWRTAGYSYEQYF.